These 27 T cell receptor beta chains were sequenced from one sample in a study of T cell responses to AZD1222 COVID-19 vaccine. Method: immunoSEQ multiplex PCR; TCRdb's copy keeps in-frame clones and lacks some. The sample lists around 200,000 clones, 85% to 95% occurring once. Material: peripheral blood, obtained 28 days after the second dose of the MenACWY control vaccine. These receptors all stem from an adult who received the MenACWY meningococcal vaccine as a control.

This chain links TRBV6-5 with TRBJ1-4, with D uncertain. V lost 6 bases and J lost 5, with 13 bases in between. In germline, CDR1 is MNHEY, CDR2 SVGAGI. This CDR3 is 14 amino acids long. The CDR3 DNA sequence: TGTGCCAGCAGCCTCCGGACGGGGAATGAAAAACTGTTTTTT. It specifies CASSLRTGNEKLFF.

This chain joins TRBV13 and TRBJ2-7; TRBD1 is a possible D gene (6 bases). The V and J ends lost 3 bases and 7 bases respectively, with 16 bases between them. The CDR3 is 14 amino acids. Germline values: CDR1 PRHDT, CDR2 FYEKMQ (reference sequence). The CDR3 DNA is TGTGCCAGCAGCTTTAAGGTACAGGGATTTGAGCAGTACTTC. Translated: CASSFKVQGFEQYF.

The chain recombines TRBV24-1 with TRBJ2-7; possible D gene TRBD1, 5 bases. The V and J ends lost 6 bases and 2 bases respectively, with 7 bases between them. The CDR3 extends over 12 amino acids. Germline V gene data show CDR1 as KGHDR and CDR2 as SFDVKD. The CDR3 protein is CATSQGPYEQYF. The CDR3 DNA reads as TGTGCCACCAGTCAGGGTCCCTACGAGCAGTACTTC.

J is TRBJ2-5 and V is TRBV7-9; D call uncertain. The V gene's germline CDR1 is SEHNR and CDR2 FQNEAQ (reference sequence). CDR3 length: 15 amino acids. V was shortened by 5 bases and J by 5 bases, with 18 bases between the two germline ends. CDR3 sequence reads: CASSPTQAGRETQYF. The CDR3 region has the DNA TGTGCCAGCAGCCCTACCCAAGCCGGAAGGGAGACCCAGTACTTC.

This chain connects TRBV3-1 (or the pseudogene TRBV3-2) to TRBJ1-1; 9 bases match TRBD1. The CDR3 totals 14 residues. V was pared by 4 bases and J by 6 bases, with 6 bases of the junction left unmatched. Germline V CDR1 and CDR2: LGHDT, YNNKEL (reference sequence). In nucleotides, the CDR3 is TGTGCCAGCAGCCCGGGACAGGGTTTCGCTGAAGCTTTCTTT. Translated: CASSPGQGFAEAFF.

V usage is TRBV5-4 and J usage is TRBJ1-6; TRBD1 aligns across 7 bases. CDR1 and CDR2 from the germline V gene are SGHNT and YYREEE (reference sequence). With V trimmed by 0 bases and J by 7 bases, 4 bases remained unmatched. The CDR3 spans 15 residues. The CDR3 loop is CASSLGGGGNSPLHF. DNA for the CDR3: TGTGCCAGCAGCTTGGGGGGAGGGGGCAATTCACCCCTCCACTTT.

This chain uses TRBV25-1 with TRBJ1-4; D uncertain. The CDR3 contains 14 residues. The V gene's germline CDR1 is MGHDK and CDR2 SYGVNS. V lost 6 bases to trimming and J lost 3 bases, with 11 bases between them. The CDR3 region is CASRGPSSNEKLFF. The CDR3 DNA sequence: TGTGCCAGCAGAGGACCCTCATCTAATGAAAAACTGTTTTTT.

CDR3 amino acids: CASSLGFGYTF. CDR3 in DNA: TGTGCCAGCAGCCTCGGGTTCGGCTACACCTTC. This chain links TRBV5-4 with TRBJ1-2; D not resolved. The germline V and J ends were trimmed by 4 bases and 8 bases, with 9 bases remaining between them. This CDR3 spans 11 amino acids. Germline CDR1 reads SGHNT; CDR2 reads YYREEE (reference sequence).

The genes are TRBV6-5 and TRBJ2-2, with TRBD1 matching 9 bases. This CDR3 spans 15 amino acids. Looked up from germline, CDR1 is MNHEY and CDR2 is SVGAGI. V was clipped by 10 bases and J by 0 bases; unmatched bases: 6. DNA of the CDR3: TGTGCCACCGAGAGGACAGGGGCGAACACCGGGGAGCTGTTTTTT. This encodes CATERTGANTGELFF.

This sequence joins TRBV4-2 and TRBJ1-1; a weak D match, TRBD1 (5 bases). From germline, CDR1 is LGHNA and CDR2 YNFKEQ. The CDR3 loop spans 17 amino acids. Trimming took off 0 bases at V and 3 bases at J, with 17 bases between the two ends. CDR3 in amino acids: CASSQDSPGLGDTEAFF. CDR3 DNA: TGTGCCAGCAGCCAAGATTCTCCGGGATTAGGGGACACTGAAGCTTTCTTT.

The chain links TRBV7-8 to TRBJ1-4; no clear D gene. Germline V gene lookup returns CDR1 SGHVS and CDR2 FQNEAQ. V lost 5 bases to trimming and J lost 2 bases, with 9 bases between them. The CDR3 extends over 14 amino acids. CDR3 bases: TGTGCCAGCAGCCGGTTCACGACTAATGAAAAACTGTTTTTT. This gives the protein CASSRFTTNEKLFF.

This sequence joins TRBV19 and TRBJ2-6; weak D call: TRBD1 (5 bases). The V and J ends lost 6 bases and 0 bases respectively, with 9 bases between them. CDR1 LNHDA and CDR2 SQIVND come from the germline V gene (reference sequence). The CDR3 has 15 amino acids. CDR3 sequence reads: CASRGVRSGANVLTF. CDR3 nucleotide sequence: TGTGCCAGTAGAGGGGTTCGCTCTGGGGCCAACGTCCTGACTTTC.

This chain's CDR3 is CASSPSGPGPGFF. The CDR3, as DNA: TGTGCCAGCAGCCCTAGCGGCCCGGGCCCTGGGTTCTTC. This chain links TRBV5-4 with TRBJ2-1; 7 nucleotides match TRBD2. V lost 4 bases to trimming and J lost 15 bases; unmatched junction nucleotides: 13. Germline V gene lookup returns CDR1 SGHNT and CDR2 YYREEE (reference sequence). The CDR3 consists of 13 residues. Using reference TRBV5-4 and TRBJ2-1 for the parts outside the CDR3, the full variable domain is ETGVTQSPTHLIKTRGQQVTLRCSSQSGHNTVSWYQQALGQGPQFIFQYYREEENGRGNFPPRFSGLQFPNYSSELNVNALELDDSALYLCASSPSGPGPGFFGPGTRLTVL.

CDR3 protein: CASSLSGGTYEQYF. In DNA form, the CDR3 reads TGTGCCAGCAGTTTGAGCGGGGGAACCTACGAGCAGTACTTC. J is TRBJ2-7 and V is TRBV28; 8 nucleotides match TRBD2. The CDR3 length is 14 residues. Germline CDR1 reads MDHEN; CDR2 reads SYDVKM. The V and J ends lost 3 bases and 2 bases, in that order; junction bases with no gene match: 3.

The rearrangement joins TRBV19 to TRBJ1-1; TRBD1 might be the D (6 bases). Deletions cut 1 base from V and 1 base from J, with 16 bases between. CDR3 length: 17 residues. Germline CDR1 is LNHDA and CDR2 is SQIVND (reference sequence). CDR3 region: CASSIGFKTGQNTEAFF. The CDR3, as DNA: TGTGCCAGTAGTATAGGGTTTAAGACGGGACAGAACACTGAAGCTTTCTTT.

J is TRBJ1-1 and V is TRBV3-1 (or the pseudogene TRBV3-2); D is undetermined. Per germline, CDR1 LGHDT and CDR2 YNNKEL (reference sequence). The CDR3 is made up of 14 amino acids. The V gene lost 2 bases and the J gene lost 10 bases, with 17 bases spanning the gap. CDR3 region: CASSQSPAAVGAFF. The CDR3 DNA is TGTGCCAGCAGCCAATCCCCCGCGGCGGTGGGAGCTTTCTTT.

The chain couples TRBV18 to TRBJ2-7, with a possible D match to TRBD1 (6 bases). Germline-derived CDR1 and CDR2 are KGHSH and LQKENI. Trimming took off 2 bases at V and 3 bases at J, with 14 bases between the two ends. This CDR3 has 15 amino acids. The CDR3 bases are TGTGCCAGCTCACCAAGACAACAGGGAATCTACGAGCAGTACTTC. It is translated as CASSPRQQGIYEQYF.

The chain employs TRBV6-5 and TRBJ2-7; D is ambiguous. Trimming pared 7 bases from V and 5 bases from J, leaving 12 bases between. This CDR3 comprises 12 residues. CDR1 and CDR2 from the germline V gene are MNHEY and SVGAGI. CDR3 DNA: TGTGCCAGCATTTTCTCGGTCGACGAGCAGTACTTC. Encoded protein: CASIFSVDEQYF.

This rearrangement joins TRBV19 to TRBJ2-6; D might be TRBD1 (7 bases). The CDR3 spans 18 residues. Trimming stripped 6 bases from V and 0 bases from J, with 18 bases between. Germline loops: CDR1 LNHDA, CDR2 SQIVND (reference sequence). CDR3 coding DNA: TGTGCCAGTAGGGCCAGACAGGGACTCCACTCTGGGGCCAACGTCCTGACTTTC. Translated: CASRARQGLHSGANVLTF.

V gene TRBV7-9 combines with J gene TRBJ2-7; D unresolved. This CDR3 has 13 residues. CDR1 SEHNR and CDR2 FQNEAQ come from the germline V gene (reference sequence). Trimming left V 1 base short and J 6 bases short, with 10 bases between. Written as DNA, the CDR3 is TGTGCCAGCAGCTTAGGCACCCTCGGCGAGCAGTACTTC. Protein sequence: CASSLGTLGEQYF.

This chain connects TRBV5-1 to TRBJ2-5; 9 bases fit TRBD2. The germline gives CDR1 SGHRS, CDR2 YFSETQ. The CDR3 runs 16 residues. Unmatched junction bases numbered 5, after V lost 1 base and J lost 1 base. CDR3 sequence reads: CASSLYMRGGQETQYF. CDR3 nucleotides: TGCGCCAGCAGCTTGTATATGCGGGGGGGCCAAGAGACCCAGTACTTC.

This clone came up once. The V call is TRBV12-3 or TRBV12-4, the J call TRBJ1-1; 7 positions match TRBD1. J gave up 8 bases and V 3 bases, and 6 bases lay outside the gene matches. The CDR3 spans 13 residues. CDR3 sequence: CASSFDRALEAFF. CDR3 DNA sequence: TGTGCCAGCAGTTTCGACAGGGCCTTAGAAGCTTTCTTT.

The rearrangement links TRBV2 to TRBJ2-5, with TRBD1 matching 7 bases. Germline V lookup: CDR1 SNHLY, CDR2 FYNNEI. The length of the CDR3 is 14 residues. V lost 7 bases, J lost 4 bases, and 9 bases stayed unmatched. This chain's CDR3 is CASIRQGYSETQYF. The CDR3 bases are TGTGCCAGCATTAGACAGGGATACTCAGAGACCCAGTACTTC. Complete variable domain (other parts from reference TRBV2 and TRBJ2-5): EPEVTQTPSHQVTQMGQEVILRCVPISNHLYFYWYRQILGQKVEFLVSFYNNEISEKSEIFDDQFSVERPDGSNFTLKIRSTKLEDSAMYFCASIRQGYSETQYFGPGTRLLVL.

The V and J genes are TRBV4-1 and TRBJ1-5; the match to TRBD1 covers 7 bases. The CDR3 runs to 16 residues. With V trimmed by 3 bases and J by 4 bases, 9 bases remained unmatched. Looked up from germline, CDR1 is MGHRA and CDR2 is YSYEKL. DNA for the CDR3: TGCGCCAGCAGCCAGACAGGGTTTGGTAGAAATCAGCCCCAGCATTTT. It yields the protein CASSQTGFGRNQPQHF.

The table lists this clone with a count of one. The genes are TRBV11-2 and TRBJ1-1; D unclear. CDR1 is SGHAT, CDR2 FQNNGV, per germline. V lost 2 bases, J lost 5 bases, and 3 bases lay in between. CDR3 length equals 11 residues. CDR3 in amino acids: CASSLRTEAFF. In nucleotides, the CDR3 is TGTGCCAGCAGCTTACGTACTGAAGCTTTCTTT.

The V and J genes are TRBV11-2 and TRBJ2-7, with D possibly being TRBD1 or TRBD2 (5 bases each). V was pared by 5 bases and J by 0 bases, with 17 bases between. CDR1 is SGHAT and CDR2 is FQNNGV in the germline V gene. The CDR3 is 16 amino acids. The CDR3 DNA reads as TGTGCCAGCAGCCCAACCCGAGGGACCCTCTCCTACGAGCAGTACTTC. This translates into CASSPTRGTLSYEQYF.

CDR3 sequence reads: CASSSNSPLHF. CDR3 sequence (DNA): TGTGCCAGCAGCTCTAATTCACCCCTCCACTTT. The chain uses TRBV5-6 and TRBJ1-6, with unresolved D. V was trimmed by 3 bases and J by 6 bases, leaving 1 base between them. The CDR3 is 11 residues long. Germline V gene lookup returns CDR1 SGHDT and CDR2 YYEEEE.